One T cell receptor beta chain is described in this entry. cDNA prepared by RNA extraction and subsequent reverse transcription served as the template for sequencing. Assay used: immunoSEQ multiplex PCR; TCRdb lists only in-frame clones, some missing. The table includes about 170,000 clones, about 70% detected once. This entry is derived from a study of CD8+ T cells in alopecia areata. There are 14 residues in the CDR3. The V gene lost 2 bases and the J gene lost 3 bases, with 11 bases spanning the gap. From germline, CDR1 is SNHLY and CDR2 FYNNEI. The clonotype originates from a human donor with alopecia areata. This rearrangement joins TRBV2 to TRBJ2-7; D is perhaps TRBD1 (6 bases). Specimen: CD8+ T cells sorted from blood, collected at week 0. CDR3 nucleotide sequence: TGTGCCAGCAGTGAATTTTGGGGGCTCTACGAGCAGTACTTC. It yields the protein CASSEFWGLYEQYF.